This T cell receptor (beta chain) is drawn from a study of control samples from healthy donors and cancer patients. Trimming stripped 5 bases from V and 1 base from J, with 9 bases between. Looked up from germline, CDR1 is SEHNR and CDR2 is FQNEAQ (reference sequence). The CDR3 sequence is 15 residues long. Using immunoSEQ multiplex PCR, the repertoire was profiled, and TCRdb retains in-frame clones only, with some absent. Of about 140,000 clones in the sample, about 88% were seen once. The chain carries TRBV7-9 and TRBJ1-6, with D perhaps TRBD1 (5 bases). Source material: blood. This TCR derives from a woman between 25 and 40 years old in good health. The CDR3 region has the DNA TGTGCCAGCAGCCCAAGGGGTTCCTATAATTCACCCCTCCACTTT. It specifies CASSPRGSYNSPLHF.